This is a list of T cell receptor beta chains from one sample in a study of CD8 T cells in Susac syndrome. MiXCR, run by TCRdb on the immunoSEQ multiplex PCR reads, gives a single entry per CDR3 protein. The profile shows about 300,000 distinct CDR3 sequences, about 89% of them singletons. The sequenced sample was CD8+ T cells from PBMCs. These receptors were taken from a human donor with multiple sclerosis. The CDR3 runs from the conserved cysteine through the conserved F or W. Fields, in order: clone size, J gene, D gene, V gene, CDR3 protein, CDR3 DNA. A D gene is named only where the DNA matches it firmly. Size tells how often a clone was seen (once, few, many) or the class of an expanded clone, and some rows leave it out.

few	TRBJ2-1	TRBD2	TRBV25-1	CASSLAGGDEQFF	TGTGCCAGCAGCTTAGCGGGGGGGGATGAGCAGTTCTTC
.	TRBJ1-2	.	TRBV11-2	CASSLGRPGENSYGYTF	TGTGCCAGCAGCTTAGGCCGCCCAGGGGAAAATTCCTATGGCTACACCTTC
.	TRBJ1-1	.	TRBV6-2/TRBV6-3	CASSYLTVPKNTEAFF	TGTGCCAGCAGTTACCTGACAGTACCTAAGAACACTGAAGCTTTCTTT
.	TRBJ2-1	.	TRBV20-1	CKAGDYNEQFF	TGCAAAGCGGGCGATTACAATGAGCAGTTCTTC
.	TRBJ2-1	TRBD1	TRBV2	CASNPGGLYNEQFF	TGTGCCAGCAACCCAGGGGGCTTATACAATGAGCAGTTCTTC
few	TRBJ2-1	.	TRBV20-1	CSARDRPDSSEQFF	TGCAGTGCTAGAGATCGCCCTGATTCCAGTGAGCAGTTCTTC
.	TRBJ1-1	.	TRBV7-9	CASSLGSSRGTEAFF	TGTGCCAGCAGCTTGGGCAGCAGCCGGGGCACTGAAGCTTTCTTT
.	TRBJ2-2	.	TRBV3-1	CASSPSGGTFTGELFF	TGTGCCAGCAGCCCCTCGGGCGGGACGTTCACCGGGGAGCTGTTTTTT
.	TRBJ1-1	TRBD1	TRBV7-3	CASSSQGVTEAFF	TGTGCCAGCAGTTCTCAGGGGGTTACTGAAGCTTTCTTT
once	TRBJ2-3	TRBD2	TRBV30	CAWSVGLAGSLRTDTQYF	TGTGCCTGGAGTGTCGGACTAGCGGGAAGCCTTCGCACAGATACGCAGTATTTT
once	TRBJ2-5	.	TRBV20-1	CSGRGGTGETQYF	TGCAGTGGGAGAGGGGGGACGGGCGAGACCCAGTACTTC
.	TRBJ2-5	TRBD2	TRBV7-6	CASSFLTPRERGAQETQYF	TGTGCCAGCAGCTTCTTGACTCCCCGCGAGCGGGGGGCGCAAGAGACCCAGTACTTC
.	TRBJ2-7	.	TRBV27	CASSHGYEQYF	TGTGCCAGCAGTCATGGCTACGAGCAGTACTTC
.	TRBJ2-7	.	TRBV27	CASNEGMGSGFSYEQYF	TGTGCCAGCAACGAGGGGATGGGTAGCGGCTTCTCCTACGAGCAGTACTTC
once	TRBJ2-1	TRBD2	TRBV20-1	CSKPGLAGAPPNEQFF	TGCAGTAAACCGGGACTAGCGGGTGCCCCCCCCAATGAGCAGTTCTTC
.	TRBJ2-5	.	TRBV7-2	CASSLALIGVGETQYF	TGTGCCAGCAGCTTAGCGCTAATAGGGGTTGGGGAGACCCAGTACTTC
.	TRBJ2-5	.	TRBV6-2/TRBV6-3	CASSIWFGETQYF	TGTGCCAGCAGTATATGGTTTGGAGAGACCCAGTACTTC
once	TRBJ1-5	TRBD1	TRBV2	CASAGTGTQPQHF	TGTGCCAGCGCCGGGACAGGGACTCAGCCCCAGCATTTT
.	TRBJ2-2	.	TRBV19	CASSRVEGSTGELFF	TGTGCCAGTAGTCGAGTTGAGGGGAGCACCGGGGAGCTGTTTTTT
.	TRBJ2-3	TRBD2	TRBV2	CASSEGLTSGRADRQYF	TGTGCCAGCAGTGAAGGGCTGACTAGCGGGAGGGCCGATCGGCAGTATTTT
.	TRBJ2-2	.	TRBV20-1	CSARVGSAGELFF	TGCAGTGCTAGAGTCGGTAGCGCCGGGGAGCTGTTTTTT
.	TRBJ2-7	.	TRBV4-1	CASSQVPGSHEQYF	TGCGCCAGCAGCCAAGTACCAGGGAGCCACGAGCAGTACTTC
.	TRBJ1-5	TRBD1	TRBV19	CASSQGLTGDQPQHF	TGTGCCAGTAGTCAGGGATTAACAGGGGATCAGCCCCAGCATTTT
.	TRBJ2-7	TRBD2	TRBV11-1	CASSLGTSGAYEQYF	TGTGCCAGCAGCCTTGGGACTAGCGGGGCCTACGAGCAGTACTTC
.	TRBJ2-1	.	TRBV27	CASKDGSSYNEQFF	TGTGCCAGCAAAGATGGGAGCTCCTACAATGAGCAGTTCTTC
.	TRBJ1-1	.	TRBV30	CAWSLGGNTEAFF	TGTGCCTGGAGCTTAGGAGGGAACACTGAAGCTTTCTTT
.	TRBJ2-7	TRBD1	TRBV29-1	CSASGTGFFGSYEQYF	TGCAGCGCTTCCGGGACAGGGTTTTTCGGCTCCTACGAGCAGTACTTC
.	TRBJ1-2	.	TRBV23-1	CASSQSPLPRAEGYGYTF	TGCGCCAGCAGTCAATCGCCCCTTCCGAGGGCAGAGGGCTATGGCTACACCTTC
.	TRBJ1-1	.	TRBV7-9	CASSLLSRAKNTEAFF	TGTGCCAGCAGCTTACTATCAAGGGCGAAGAACACTGAAGCTTTCTTT
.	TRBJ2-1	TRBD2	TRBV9	CASSVSGWNEQFF	TGTGCCAGCAGCGTTAGCGGGTGGAATGAGCAGTTCTTC
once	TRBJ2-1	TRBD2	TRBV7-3	CASSTGLAGNEQFF	TGTGCCAGCAGCACGGGACTAGCGGGAAATGAGCAGTTCTTC
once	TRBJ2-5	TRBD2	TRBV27	CASSRTPRLAGGAQETQYF	TGTGCCAGCAGCCGCACCCCAAGACTAGCGGGAGGGGCTCAAGAGACCCAGTACTTC
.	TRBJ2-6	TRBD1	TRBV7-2	CASSLGARGRVGANVLTF	TGTGCCAGCAGCTTAGGAGCCAGGGGGCGAGTTGGGGCCAACGTCCTGACTTTC
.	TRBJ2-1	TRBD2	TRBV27	CASSPGRTSGNNEQFF	TGTGCCAGCAGTCCGGGGAGGACTAGCGGCAACAATGAGCAGTTCTTC
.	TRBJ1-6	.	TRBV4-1	CASSQDRSPLHF	TGCGCCAGCAGCCAAGATCGTTCACCCCTCCACTTT
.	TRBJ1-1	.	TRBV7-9	CASSLIMTFF	TGTGCCAGCAGCTTAATTATGACTTTCTTT
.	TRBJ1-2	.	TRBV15	CATSGCRLGTSYGYTF	TGTGCCACCAGCGGATGTCGCCTCGGGACAAGCTATGGCTACACCTTC